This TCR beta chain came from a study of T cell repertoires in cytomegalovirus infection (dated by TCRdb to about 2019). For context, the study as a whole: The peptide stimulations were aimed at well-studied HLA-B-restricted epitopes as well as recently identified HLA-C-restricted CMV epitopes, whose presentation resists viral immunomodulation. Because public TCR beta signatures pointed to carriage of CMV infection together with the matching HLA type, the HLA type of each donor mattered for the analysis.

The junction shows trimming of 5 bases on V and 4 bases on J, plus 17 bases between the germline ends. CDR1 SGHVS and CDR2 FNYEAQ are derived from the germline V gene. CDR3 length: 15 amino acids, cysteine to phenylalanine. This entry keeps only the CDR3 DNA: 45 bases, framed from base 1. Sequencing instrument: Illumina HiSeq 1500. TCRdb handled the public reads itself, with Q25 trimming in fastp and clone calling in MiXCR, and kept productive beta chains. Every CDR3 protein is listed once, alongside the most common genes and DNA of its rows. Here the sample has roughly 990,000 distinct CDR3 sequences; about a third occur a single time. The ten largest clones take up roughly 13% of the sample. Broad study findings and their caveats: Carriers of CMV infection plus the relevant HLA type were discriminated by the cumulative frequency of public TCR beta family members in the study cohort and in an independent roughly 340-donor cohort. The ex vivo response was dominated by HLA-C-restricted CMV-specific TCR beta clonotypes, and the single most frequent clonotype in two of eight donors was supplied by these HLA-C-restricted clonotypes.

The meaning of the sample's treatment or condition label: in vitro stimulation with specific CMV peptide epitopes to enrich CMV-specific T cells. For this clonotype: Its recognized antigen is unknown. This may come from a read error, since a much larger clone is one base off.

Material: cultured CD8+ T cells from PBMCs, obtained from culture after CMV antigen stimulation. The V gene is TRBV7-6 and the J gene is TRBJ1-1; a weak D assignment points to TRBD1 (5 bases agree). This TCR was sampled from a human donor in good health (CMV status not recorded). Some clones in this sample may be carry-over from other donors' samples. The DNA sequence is TGTGCCAGCAGCCCCCCCCTGGGGACCAGCACTGAAGCTTTCTTT. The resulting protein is CASSPPLGTSTEAFF.